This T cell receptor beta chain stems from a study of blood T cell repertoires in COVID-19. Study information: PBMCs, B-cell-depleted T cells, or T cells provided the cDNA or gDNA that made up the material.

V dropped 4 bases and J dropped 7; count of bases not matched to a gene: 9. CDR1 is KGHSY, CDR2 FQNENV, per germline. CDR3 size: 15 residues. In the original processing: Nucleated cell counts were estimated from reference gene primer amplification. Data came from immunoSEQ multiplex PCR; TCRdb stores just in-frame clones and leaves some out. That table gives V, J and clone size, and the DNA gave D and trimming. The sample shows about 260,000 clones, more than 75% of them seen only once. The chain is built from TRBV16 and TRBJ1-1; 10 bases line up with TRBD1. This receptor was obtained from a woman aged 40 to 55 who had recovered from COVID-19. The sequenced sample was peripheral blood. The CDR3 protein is CASSPRPGTGDEAFF. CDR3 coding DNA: TGTGCCAGCAGCCCGCGTCCCGGGACAGGGGATGAAGCTTTCTTT.